This TCR beta chain was retrieved from a study of CD8 T cells in Susac syndrome. Points from the study as a whole: Susac syndrome CD8+ repertoires were clonally expanded, most strongly in CD8+ TEMRA cells.

Trimming shortened V by 2 bases and J by 3 bases, and 11 bases separated the two germline ends. The CDR3 consists of 14 residues. Germline-derived CDR1 and CDR2 are MNHEY and SMNVEV (reference sequence). A word on this clonotype: The antigen remains undetermined.

With random hexamers, about 0.45 to 1 ug RNA was reverse transcribed. TCRdb re-called the immunoSEQ multiplex PCR reads through MiXCR, storing one row per CDR3 protein. The table shows about 130,000 distinct CDR3 sequences, with roughly 94% occurring only once. Sequenced input: CD8+ T cells from PBMCs. The J gene is TRBJ2-7, the V gene TRBV27; a possible D gene is TRBD2 (6 bases). This TCR derives from a human donor with Susac syndrome. The chain's CDR3 is CASSLSGGLYEQYF. CDR3 nucleotide sequence: TGTGCCAGCAGTTTAAGTGGGGGACTCTACGAGCAGTACTTC.